Below are 9 T cell receptor beta chains sequenced from a single sample in a study of vaccination and CD4 T cells after COVID-19. Their antigen targets remain unknown. The Oncomine TCR Beta short-read assay generated sequence data from the DNA of cultured CD4+ T cells. A single record per CDR3 protein comes from TCRdb applying MiXCR to the PCR reads. The sample lists under 15,000 distinct CDR3 sequences, about 50% occurring once. Treatment denoted: 10-day PBMC culture with coronavirus spike peptide pools or control peptides (ViraFEST assay). Source material: CD4+ T cells from blood, cultured in vitro. The receptors derive from a human donor who had recovered from COVID-19.

In this sample, this clonotype turned up a few times. The chain recombines TRBV30 with TRBJ2-7; TRBD1 might be the D (5 bases). Germline V gene sequence: CDR1 GTSNPN, CDR2 SVGIG (reference sequence). This CDR3 has 12 residues. V dropped 1 base and J dropped 6 bases, with 10 bases sitting between them. Written as DNA, the CDR3 is TGTGCCTGGAGTGGGCAGGGCGGCGAGCAGTACTTC. Translating it yields CAWSGQGGEQYF.

V usage is TRBV6-1 and J usage is TRBJ1-1, with D tentatively TRBD1 (6 bases). The V gene's germline CDR1 is MNHNS and CDR2 SASEGT. V was trimmed by 4 bases and J by 2 bases, leaving 11 bases between them. There are 14 residues in the CDR3. This chain's CDR3 is CASSAQGSNTEAFF. The CDR3 nucleotides are TGTGCCAGCAGTGCACAGGGTTCCAACACTGAAGCTTTCTTT.

In this sample, this clonotype turned up a few times. CDR3 coding DNA: TGTGCCAGCAGCCACCGGCAGGGGGACAGGGGTTCCGAGCAGTACTTC. Translated: CASSHRQGDRGSEQYF. The rearrangement links TRBV6-1 to TRBJ2-7; 10 bases match TRBD1. The CDR3 runs 16 residues. V was clipped by 6 bases and J by 6 bases; unmatched bases: 14. Germline lookup yields CDR1 MNHNS and CDR2 SASEGT.

V gene TRBV20-1 combines with J gene TRBJ1-5; D gene ambiguous. Germline lookup yields CDR1 DFQATT and CDR2 SNEGSKA (reference sequence). Trimming pared 3 bases from V and 4 bases from J, leaving 7 bases between. The CDR3 length is 12 residues. CDR3 region: CSARAGNQPQHF. CDR3 nucleotide sequence: TGCAGTGCTAGGGCAGGAAATCAGCCCCAGCATTTT.

This rearrangement joins TRBV20-1 to TRBJ2-5; 11 nucleotides agree with TRBD2. The CDR3 spans 15 residues. J was trimmed by 7 bases and V by 6 bases; bases with no gene match: 13. Germline CDR1 reads DFQATT; CDR2 reads SNEGSKA (reference sequence). The CDR3 here is CSAYTSGREDGTQYF. CDR3 DNA: TGCAGTGCATACACTAGCGGGAGAGAAGACGGGACCCAGTACTTC.

The rearrangement uses TRBV6-2 or TRBV6-3 and TRBJ2-1; 9 bases line up with TRBD1. The CDR3 sequence is 15 residues long. Germline V lookup: CDR1 MNHEY, CDR2 SVGEGT. V shed 2 bases, J shed 6 bases, and the junction held 5 bases outside the gene matches. The CDR3 DNA reads as TGTGCCAGCAGTTACGTTGGGACAGGGTCCAATGAGCAGTTCTTC. Amino acid sequence: CASSYVGTGSNEQFF.

The rearrangement links TRBV20-1 to TRBJ2-2; possible D gene TRBD2, 5 bases. V lost 3 bases, J lost 6 bases, and 11 bases lay in between. This CDR3 contains 13 residues. From germline, CDR1 is DFQATT and CDR2 SNEGSKA (reference sequence). In nucleotides, the CDR3 is TGCAGTGCTAGTGAGGGAGAGGCCGGGGAGCTGTTTTTT. It translates to CSASEGEAGELFF.

This clonotype was seen a handful of times. The CDR3 sequence: CSARRADQPQHF. In DNA, the CDR3 is TGCAGTGCTCGCCGGGCGGATCAGCCCCAGCATTTT. V usage is TRBV20-1 and J usage is TRBJ1-5; D is ambiguous. CDR1 DFQATT and CDR2 SNEGSKA come from the germline V gene (reference sequence). V lost 5 bases to trimming and J lost 5 bases, with 10 bases between them. This CDR3 has 12 residues.

With respect to this clonotype: The junction differs from germline at one of its ends, possibly a read error. The V call is TRBV7-2, the J call TRBJ1-1; TRBD1 matches 8 bases. This CDR3 spans 16 amino acids. CDR1 and CDR2 (germline): SGHTA, FQGNSA. The CDR3 sequence: CASSPGTGRMNTEASF. The CDR3 DNA sequence: TGTGCCAGCAGCCCTGGGACAGGCCGCATGAACACTGAAGCTTCCTTT. Full variable domain (outside the CDR3, taken from reference TRBV7-2 and TRBJ1-1): GAGVSQSPSNKVTEKGKDVELRCDPISGHTALYWYRQSLGQGLEFLIYFQGNSAPDKSGLPSDRFSAERTGGSVSTLTIQRTQQEDSAVYLCASSPGTGRMNTEASFGQGTRLTVV.